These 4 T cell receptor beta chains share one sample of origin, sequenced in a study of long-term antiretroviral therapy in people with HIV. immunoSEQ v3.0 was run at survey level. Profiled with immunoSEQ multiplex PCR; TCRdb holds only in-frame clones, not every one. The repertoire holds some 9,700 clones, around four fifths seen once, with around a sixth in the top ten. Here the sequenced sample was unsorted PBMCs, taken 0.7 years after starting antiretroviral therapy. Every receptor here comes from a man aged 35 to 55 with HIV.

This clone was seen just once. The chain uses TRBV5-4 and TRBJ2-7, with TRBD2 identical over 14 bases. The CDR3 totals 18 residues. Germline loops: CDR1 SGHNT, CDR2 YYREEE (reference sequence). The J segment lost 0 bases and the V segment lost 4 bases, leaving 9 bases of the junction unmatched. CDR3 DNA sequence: TGTGCCAGCAGCGACGGACTAGCGGGGGGAGGAGGCTCCTACGAGCAGTACTTC. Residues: CASSDGLAGGGGSYEQYF.

The CDR3 coding sequence is TGCGCCAGCAGCCAAGATAGGGAAGAAAAACTGTTTTTT. It codes for CASSQDREEKLFF. The chain carries TRBV4-3 and TRBJ1-4, with D hard to call. The ends were cut back, 0 bases at V and 8 bases at J, with 7 bases in the middle. CDR1 and CDR2 from the germline V gene are LGHNA and YSLEER. CDR3 length: 13 residues.

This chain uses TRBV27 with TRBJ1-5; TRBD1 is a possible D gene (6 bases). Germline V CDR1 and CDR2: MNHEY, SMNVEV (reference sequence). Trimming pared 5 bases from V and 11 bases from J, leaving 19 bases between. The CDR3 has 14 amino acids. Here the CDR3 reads CASSVRRGGDTQHF. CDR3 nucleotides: TGTGCCAGCAGTGTGAGGAGAGGGGGGGACACCCAGCATTTT.

CDR3 loop: CASSEGRWETQFF. The CDR3 nucleotides are TGTGCCAGCAGTGAAGGGCGATGGGAGACGCAGTTCTTC. The rearrangement uses TRBV2 and TRBJ2-1; D perhaps matches TRBD2 (5 bases). V lost 1 base to trimming and J lost 12 bases, with 13 bases between them. The CDR3 loop spans 13 amino acids. From germline, CDR1 is SNHLY and CDR2 FYNNEI.